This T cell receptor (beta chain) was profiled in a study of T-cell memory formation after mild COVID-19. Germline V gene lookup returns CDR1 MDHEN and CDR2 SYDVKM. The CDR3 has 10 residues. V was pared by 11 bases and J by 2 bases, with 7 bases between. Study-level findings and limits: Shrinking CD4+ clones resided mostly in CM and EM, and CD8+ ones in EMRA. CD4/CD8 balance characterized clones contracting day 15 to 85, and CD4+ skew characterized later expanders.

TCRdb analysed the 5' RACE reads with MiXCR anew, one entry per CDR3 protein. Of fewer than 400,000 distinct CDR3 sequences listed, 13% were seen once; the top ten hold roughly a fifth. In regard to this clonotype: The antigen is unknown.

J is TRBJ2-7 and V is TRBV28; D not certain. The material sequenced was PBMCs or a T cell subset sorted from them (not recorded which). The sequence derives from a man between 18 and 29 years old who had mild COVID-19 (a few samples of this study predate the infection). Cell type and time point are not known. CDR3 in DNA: TGTGCCGTAGGTCCCTACGAGCAGTACGTC. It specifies CAVGPYEQYV.